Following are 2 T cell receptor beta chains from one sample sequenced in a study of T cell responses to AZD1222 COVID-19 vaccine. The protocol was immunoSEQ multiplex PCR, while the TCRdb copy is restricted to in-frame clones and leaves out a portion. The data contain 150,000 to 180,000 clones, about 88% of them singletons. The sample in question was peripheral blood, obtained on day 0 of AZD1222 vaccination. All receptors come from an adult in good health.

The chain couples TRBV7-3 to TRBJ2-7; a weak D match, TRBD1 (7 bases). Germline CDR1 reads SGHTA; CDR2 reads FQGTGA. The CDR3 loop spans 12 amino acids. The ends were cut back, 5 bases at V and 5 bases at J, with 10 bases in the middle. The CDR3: CASSSRGDEQYF. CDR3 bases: TGTGCCAGCAGCAGCAGGGGGGACGAGCAGTACTTC.

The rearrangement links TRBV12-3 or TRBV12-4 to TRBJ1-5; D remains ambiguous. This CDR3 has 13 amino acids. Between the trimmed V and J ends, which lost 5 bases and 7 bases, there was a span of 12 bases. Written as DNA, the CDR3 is TGTGCCAGCAGTGGGAGCAATAGACAGCCCCAGCATTTT. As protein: CASSGSNRQPQHF.